The 25 T cell receptor beta chains in this list originate from one sample, sequenced in a study of CD4+ T cells in melanoma. Assay used: immunoSEQ multiplex PCR; TCRdb lists only in-frame clones, some missing. Of about 7,200 clones listed, 60% to 80% are singletons. Source material: cells from a culture (not recorded whether cultured in vitro). The receptors originated from a human donor with melanoma.

This rearrangement joins TRBV30 to TRBJ1-1; TRBD1 is a possible D gene (5 bases). Germline CDR1 GTSNPN, CDR2 SVGIG (reference sequence). The CDR3 consists of 15 residues. Trimming removed 4 bases at V and 2 bases at J, with 17 bases between. The CDR3 here is CAWTPTGRINTEAFF. The CDR3 DNA reads TGTGCCTGGACCCCTACGGGACGGATCAACACTGAAGCTTTCTTT.

V is TRBV28 and J is TRBJ1-2, with D possibly matching TRBD1 (5 bases). Germline CDR1 reads MDHEN; CDR2 reads SYDVKM. Between the trimmed V and J ends, which lost 5 bases and 7 bases, there was a span of 14 bases. CDR3 length: 13 residues. This CDR3 reads CASSEMEGAGYTF. CDR3 coding DNA: TGTGCCAGCAGTGAGATGGAAGGGGCTGGCTACACCTTC.

This chain joins TRBV2 and TRBJ1-2; D gene ambiguous. The V and J ends lost 9 bases and 8 bases respectively, with 13 bases between them. Germline V lookup: CDR1 SNHLY, CDR2 FYNNEI. The CDR3 runs to 11 residues. CDR3 DNA sequence: TGTGCCAGATCCGCCAGGCGGGGCTACACCTTC. The encoded protein is CARSARRGYTF.

The J gene is TRBJ2-3, the V gene TRBV15; 10 bases align to TRBD2. Trimming at V came to 3 bases and at J to 6 bases, leaving 6 bases not matched to a gene. Germline V gene data show CDR1 as LNHNV and CDR2 as YYDKDF (reference sequence). This CDR3 spans 15 amino acids. The CDR3 DNA reads TGTGCCACCAGCAGTCAGGCTAGCGGGGGCGATACGCAGTATTTT. This translates into CATSSQASGGDTQYF.

The chain links TRBV6-5 to TRBJ2-2, with 7 bases matching TRBD1. This CDR3 contains 15 residues. The germline V gene has CDR1 MNHEY and CDR2 SVGAGI. The J segment lost 9 bases and the V segment lost 5 bases, leaving 12 bases of the junction unmatched. The CDR3 loop is CASSQPKTGSRELFF. Written as DNA, the CDR3 is TGTGCCAGCAGTCAACCCAAGACAGGGTCGAGGGAGCTGTTTTTT.

The chain joins TRBV6-2 or TRBV6-3 to TRBJ1-6; D uncertain. The V gene's germline CDR1 is MNHEY and CDR2 SVGEGT. The ends were cut back, 1 base at V and 10 bases at J, with 11 bases in the middle. This CDR3 region has 14 residues. The CDR3 sequence: CASSYFGGLSPLHF. CDR3 DNA sequence: TGTGCCAGCAGTTACTTCGGAGGGCTCTCACCCCTCCACTTT.

The chain employs TRBV7-9 and TRBJ2-3; 10 bases align to TRBD1. The CDR3 is 17 amino acids. V was clipped by 2 bases and J by 5 bases; unmatched bases: 10. Germline V gene data show CDR1 as SEHNR and CDR2 as FQNEAQ (reference sequence). CDR3 sequence: CASSLLTGQGTEDTQYF. The CDR3 DNA is TGTGCCAGCAGCTTATTGACGGGACAGGGGACGGAAGATACGCAGTATTTT.

The chain combines TRBV27 with TRBJ2-7; a weak D match, TRBD1 (6 bases). Germline lookup yields CDR1 MNHEY and CDR2 SMNVEV (reference sequence). With 7 bases removed from V and 7 bases from J, the gap between germline ends came to 17 bases. This CDR3 is 13 amino acids long. CDR3 region: CASKQSQGFEQYF. The CDR3 bases are TGTGCCAGCAAACAAAGCCAGGGGTTTGAGCAGTACTTC.

The CDR3 reads CASSQPDRGAINTEAFF. The DNA of the CDR3 is TGTGCCAGCAGCCAACCTGACAGGGGCGCAATAAACACTGAAGCTTTCTTT. This chain connects TRBV4-2 to TRBJ1-1; 8 bases fit TRBD1. The CDR3 length is 17 residues. Germline trimming cut 2 bases from V and 2 bases from J; bases unmatched to any gene: 10. From germline, CDR1 is LGHNA and CDR2 YNFKEQ.

This chain links TRBV27 with TRBJ2-3, with 9 nucleotides matching TRBD2. Germline values: CDR1 MNHEY, CDR2 SMNVEV (reference sequence). The CDR3 sequence is 15 residues long. V lost 4 bases to trimming and J lost 5 bases; unmatched junction nucleotides: 7. The CDR3 region has the DNA TGTGCCAGCAGTTATGGCGGGGGGGCCATAGATACGCAGTATTTT. This encodes CASSYGGGAIDTQYF.

The chain uses TRBV29-1 and TRBJ1-2; 7 positions agree with TRBD1. The CDR3 has 14 amino acids. Germline CDR1 SQVTM, CDR2 ANQGSEA. V lost 0 bases and J lost 5; bases outside the gene matches: 6. The CDR3 protein is CSVEDDRVGYGYTF. CDR3 sequence (DNA): TGCAGCGTTGAAGACGACAGGGTCGGTTATGGCTACACCTTC.

The rearrangement joins TRBV6-5 to TRBJ2-1, with D possibly matching TRBD1 (6 bases). The V and J ends lost 3 bases and 9 bases respectively, with 12 bases between them. The CDR3 covers 13 residues. Germline V gene lookup returns CDR1 MNHEY and CDR2 SVGAGI. The CDR3 region is CASSYPGVGEQFF. Here the CDR3 DNA reads TGTGCCAGCAGTTATCCAGGGGTGGGTGAGCAGTTCTTC.

The rearrangement joins TRBV19 to TRBJ1-1; TRBD1 might be the D (5 bases). The CDR3 is made up of 14 amino acids. Per germline, CDR1 LNHDA and CDR2 SQIVND (reference sequence). Between the trimmed V and J ends, which lost 0 bases and 4 bases, there was a span of 9 bases. The CDR3 sequence: CASSIDPGTTEAFF. Written as DNA, the CDR3 is TGTGCCAGTAGTATAGATCCAGGGACCACTGAAGCTTTCTTT.

The chain recombines TRBV19 with TRBJ1-2; no clear D. The CDR3 covers 13 residues. Germline V gene data show CDR1 as LNHDA and CDR2 as SQIVND (reference sequence). Trimming took 5 bases from V and 4 from J, leaving 11 bases between them. CDR3 sequence reads: CASSPGIFYGYTF. The CDR3, as DNA: TGTGCCAGTAGTCCTGGCATCTTCTATGGCTACACCTTC.

This rearrangement joins TRBV5-8 to TRBJ1-3; D remains unclear. V lost 2 bases and J lost 4, with 13 bases in between. The CDR3 runs 15 residues. Germline CDR1 and CDR2: SGHTS and YDEGEE. As DNA, the CDR3 is TGTGCCAGCAGCTTCAGTGGGTCTTCGGGAAACACCATATATTTT. Amino acids: CASSFSGSSGNTIYF.

This clone has more than one count but fewer than ten. The V and J genes are TRBV5-1 and TRBJ1-4, with 7 bases lining up with TRBD1. From germline, CDR1 is SGHRS and CDR2 YFSETQ. After removal of 3 bases from V and 3 bases from J, the junction contained 2 bases not matched to a gene. This CDR3 is built from 14 residues. The CDR3 DNA sequence: TGCGCCAGCAGCTGGACAGGTCCTAATGAAAAACTGTTTTTT. This encodes CASSWTGPNEKLFF.

This clone was detected only a few times. The V call is TRBV4-3, the J call TRBJ1-6; D is ambiguous. Trimming removed 4 bases from V and 5 bases from J, with 9 bases in between. Germline V gene sequence: CDR1 LGHNA, CDR2 YSLEER. CDR3 length equals 14 residues. This CDR3 is CASSPTVDNSPLHF. The CDR3 bases are TGCGCCAGCAGCCCGACTGTGGATAATTCACCCCTCCACTTT.

The CDR3 DNA is TGTGCCAGCAGTTCTTCAGGGCAGATAGAAGCTTTCTTT. It is translated as CASSSSGQIEAFF. The genes are TRBV28 and TRBJ1-1, with a weak D call TRBD1 (5 bases). Germline V gene sequence: CDR1 MDHEN, CDR2 SYDVKM. With 4 bases removed from V and 8 bases from J, the gap between germline ends came to 14 bases. The CDR3 contains 13 residues.

This sequence joins TRBV7-9 and TRBJ1-1; unclear D gene. The V end lost 4 bases, the J end lost 5 bases, and 11 bases lay between the germline ends. The CDR3 loop spans 13 amino acids. Germline V gene sequence: CDR1 SEHNR, CDR2 FQNEAQ (reference sequence). CDR3 residues: CASSSGAGTEAFF. The CDR3 nucleotides read TGTGCCAGCAGCTCGGGCGCCGGAACTGAAGCTTTCTTT.

This chain joins TRBV6-2 or TRBV6-3 and TRBJ2-3; D is uncertain. V was cut by 2 bases and J by 2 bases, with 11 bases left in between. The CDR3 consists of 15 residues. The germline CDR1 and CDR2 sequences are MNHEY and SVGEGT. The CDR3 DNA is TGTGCCAGCAGTTACCGCCCAGCGTCCACAGATACGCAGTATTTT. Its protein product is CASSYRPASTDTQYF.

This chain links TRBV30 with TRBJ2-7, with D perhaps matching TRBD2 (6 bases). V dropped 4 bases and J dropped 3 bases, with 10 bases sitting between them. Germline V gene sequence: CDR1 GTSNPN, CDR2 SVGIG (reference sequence). CDR3 length equals 12 residues. The CDR3 spells CAWTGAGYEQYF. The CDR3 DNA reads TGTGCCTGGACGGGAGCCGGCTACGAGCAGTACTTC.

The chain carries TRBV7-2 and TRBJ1-2; D may be TRBD1 (6 bases). The germline V gene encodes CDR1 SGHTA and CDR2 FQGNSA. The CDR3 has 16 amino acids. Trimming shortened V by 6 bases and J by 2 bases, and 19 bases separated the two germline ends. DNA for the CDR3: TGTGCCAGCAGGGCCGTAGCGGCAGGGGAGAACTATGGCTACACCTTC. This gives the protein CASRAVAAGENYGYTF. Combining the CDR3 with reference TRBV7-2 and TRBJ1-2 gives the whole variable domain GAGVSQSPSNKVTEKGKDVELRCDPISGHTALYWYRQSLGQGLEFLIYFQGNSAPDKSGLPSDRFSAERTGGSVSTLTIQRTQQEDSAVYLCASRAVAAGENYGYTFGSGTRLTVV.

The count of this clone is one. The rearrangement joins TRBV7-2 to TRBJ2-7; 8 bases match TRBD1. V gave up 5 bases and J gave up 2 bases; unmatched junction bases: 5. Per the germline V gene, CDR1 is SGHTA and CDR2 is FQGNSA. The CDR3 contains 14 residues. CDR3 sequence: CASSPETGAYEQYF. Here the CDR3 DNA reads TGTGCCAGCAGCCCCGAGACAGGGGCCTACGAGCAGTACTTC. The full variable domain, with the rest looked up from reference TRBV7-2 and TRBJ2-7, is GAGVSQSPSNKVTEKGKDVELRCDPISGHTALYWYRQSLGQGLEFLIYFQGNSAPDKSGLPSDRFSAERTGGSVSTLTIQRTQQEDSAVYLCASSPETGAYEQYFGPGTRLTVT.

The chain carries TRBV5-5 and TRBJ2-2, with TRBD1 identical over 11 bases. Germline loops: CDR1 SGHKS, CDR2 YYEKEE (reference sequence). The CDR3 runs 17 residues. V lost 4 bases to trimming and J lost 4 bases; unmatched junction nucleotides: 9. The DNA for the CDR3 is TGTGCCAGCAGCAGATCCGGGACAGGGGGTGTCACCGGGGAGCTGTTTTTT. Protein: CASSRSGTGGVTGELFF.

The rearrangement joins TRBV6-2 or TRBV6-3 to TRBJ1-2; D unresolved. Trimming cost V 5 bases and J 2 bases, with 12 bases left between them. The CDR3 totals 14 residues. Germline V gene sequence: CDR1 MNHEY, CDR2 SVGEGT. The CDR3 DNA follows: TGTGCCAGCAGTCAAAGACATACCAACTATGGCTACACCTTC. Its translation is CASSQRHTNYGYTF.